Listed below are T cell receptor beta chains from one sample, sequenced in a study of response to subunit inactivated influenza vaccine. From the RT-PCR reads, TCRdb called clonotypes with MiXCR, one entry per CDR3 protein. The sample consists of 650,000 to 850,000 distinct CDR3 sequences, about 15% of them appearing once. Material: PBMCs from blood, obtained 14 days before vaccination. All receptors come from a man in his forties or fifties who received an inactivated influenza vaccine. CDR3s include the opening cysteine and the closing phenylalanine or tryptophan. The D gene is left open where the match is weak. A clone size is listed for some rows: how often the clone was seen (once, few, many), or a class if it is expanded.

d_gene	v_gene	j_gene	abundance	CDR3aa	CDR3nt
-	TRBV7-3	TRBJ1-2	few	CASSPYSGAGRYTF	TGTGCCAGCAGCCCATACTCCGGGGCGGGTCGCTACACCTTC
-	TRBV20-1	TRBJ2-5	few	CSASGGRVQETQYF	TGCAGTGCTAGTGGCGGTAGGGTACAAGAGACCCAGTACTTC
TRBD1	TRBV7-2	TRBJ2-5	-	CASRQPGQRKETQYF	TGTGCCAGCAGGCAACCGGGACAGCGGAAAGAGACCCAGTACTTC
-	TRBV6-1	TRBJ2-7	few	CASSQTGFDEQYF	TGTGCCAGCAGTCAAACAGGGTTCGACGAGCAGTACTTC
-	TRBV24-1	TRBJ1-1	-	CATSDPARGGTEAFF	TGTGCCACCAGTGATCCAGCGAGGGGAGGGACTGAAGCTTTCTTT
-	TRBV6-1	TRBJ2-5	few	CASRPPAESETQYF	TGTGCCAGCCGTCCCCCCGCGGAGTCAGAGACCCAGTACTTC
-	TRBV6-1	TRBJ1-1	few	CATRDLGRVPPEAFF	TGTGCCACCAGGGACTTGGGCAGGGTGCCCCCTGAAGCTTTCTTT
TRBD1	TRBV5-5	TRBJ1-6	-	CASSLAGGTGGNSPLHF	TGTGCCAGCAGCTTGGCGGGTGGGACAGGGGGAAATTCACCCCTCCACTTT
-	TRBV4-1	TRBJ2-3	-	CASSQRTSGSTDTQYF	TGCGCCAGCAGCCAAAGGACCTCAGGGAGCACAGATACGCAGTATTTT
TRBD1	TRBV5-6	TRBJ2-3	-	CASSRDRVYTDTQYF	TGTGCCAGCAGCCGGGACAGGGTATATACAGATACGCAGTATTTT
-	TRBV5-1	TRBJ2-5	-	CASSWGDRGAQETQYF	TGCGCCAGCAGCTGGGGGGACCGAGGAGCCCAAGAGACCCAGTACTTC
-	TRBV11-2	TRBJ2-2	-	CASSLEVGTVITGELFF	TGTGCCAGCAGCTTAGAAGTAGGGACGGTGATTACCGGGGAGCTGTTTTTT
TRBD1	TRBV14	TRBJ2-1	many	CASSSWDRSSYNEQFF	TGTGCCAGCAGCAGTTGGGACAGGAGCTCCTACAATGAGCAGTTCTTC
TRBD1	TRBV5-1	TRBJ2-1	many	CASSPAGQGGNEQFF	TGCGCCAGCAGCCCGGCGGGACAGGGAGGGAATGAGCAGTTCTTC
-	TRBV20-1	TRBJ1-2	-	CSARSDSVGTYGYTF	TGCAGTGCTAGATCAGATTCAGTGGGGACTTATGGCTACACCTTC
TRBD1	TRBV19	TRBJ2-3	-	CASSTDRGGDTQYF	TGTGCCAGTAGTACGGACAGGGGAGGAGATACGCAGTATTTT
-	TRBV27	TRBJ2-5	-	CASSPRRVETQYF	TGTGCCAGCAGTCCTCGGAGGGTCGAGACCCAGTACTTC
-	TRBV13	TRBJ1-3	few	CASSRLNSGNTIYF	TGTGCCAGCAGCCGACTTAACTCTGGAAACACCATATATTTT
TRBD2	TRBV14	TRBJ2-5	-	CASSQERSGSHLGTQYF	TGTGCCAGCAGCCAAGAAAGGAGCGGGAGCCATCTCGGGACCCAGTACTTC
TRBD2	TRBV4-2	TRBJ2-7	-	CASSQAATSVTYEQYF	TGTGCCAGCAGCCAAGCGGCGACTAGCGTGACCTACGAGCAGTACTTC
TRBD1	TRBV6-8	TRBJ2-4	-	CASRLNEGTGEIVAKNIQYF	TGTGCCAGCAGACTTAACGAAGGGACAGGAGAAATTGTAGCCAAAAACATTCAGTACTTC
-	TRBV24-1	TRBJ2-2	few	CATETRRSTGELFF	TGTGCCACCGAGACGAGACGGAGCACCGGGGAGCTGTTTTTT
-	TRBV5-6	TRBJ1-2	few	CASSPVGGYDTF	TGTGCCAGCAGCCCAGTGGGGGGATATGACACCTTC
TRBD2	TRBV20-1	TRBJ2-1	few	CSARASGGTSYNEQFF	TGCAGTGCTAGGGCTAGCGGGGGGACTTCCTACAATGAGCAGTTCTTC
-	TRBV5-6	TRBJ2-2	few	CASTFGTTNTGELFF	TGTGCCAGCACCTTCGGGACGACCAACACCGGGGAGCTGTTTTTT
-	TRBV12-3/TRBV12-4	TRBJ2-7	-	CASSLERLTYEQYF	TGTGCCAGCAGTTTAGAAAGGCTGACCTACGAGCAGTACTTC
-	TRBV7-9	TRBJ1-2	few	CASSPTVYYGYTF	TGTGCCAGCAGCCCGACAGTATATTATGGCTACACCTTC
-	TRBV12-3/TRBV12-4	TRBJ1-1	few	CASKRNRDGTEAFF	TGTGCCAGCAAAAGAAACAGGGATGGCACTGAAGCTTTCTTT
-	TRBV30	TRBJ2-7	-	CAWKGLAGEQYF	TGTGCCTGGAAGGGCCTAGCAGGGGAGCAGTACTTC
-	TRBV12-3/TRBV12-4	TRBJ2-1	few	CASRRAGNEQFF	TGTGCCAGCAGGCGAGCGGGCAATGAGCAGTTCTTC
TRBD1	TRBV15	TRBJ1-2	many	CATSSGQGYGYTF	TGTGCCACCAGCAGTGGACAGGGTTATGGCTACACCTTC
TRBD2	TRBV28	TRBJ2-6	-	CASSPTSGRALGANVLTF	TGTGCCAGCAGCCCGACTAGCGGGAGGGCCCTTGGGGCCAACGTCCTGACTTTC
-	TRBV7-8	TRBJ1-6	-	CASSFLEENSPLHF	TGTGCCAGCAGCTTTTTGGAGGAGAATTCACCCCTCCACTTT
-	TRBV5-1	TRBJ1-1	few	CASSHQGVNTEAFF	TGCGCCAGCAGTCATCAGGGTGTGAACACTGAAGCTTTCTTT
-	TRBV5-6	TRBJ2-3	-	CASSPPLGNTDTQYF	TGTGCCAGCAGCCCCCCTCTAGGAAACACAGATACGCAGTATTTT
-	TRBV3-1	TRBJ2-3	-	CASSRGTYNTDTQYF	TGTGCCAGCAGCCGCGGGACATACAACACAGATACGCAGTATTTT
-	TRBV18	TRBJ1-5	few	CASSPNGPQDGQPQHF	TGTGCCAGCTCACCAAATGGGCCTCAAGATGGTCAGCCCCAGCATTTT
-	TRBV25-1	TRBJ1-1	few	CASSEWNRNTEAFF	TGTGCCAGCAGTGAATGGAACAGGAACACTGAAGCTTTCTTT
TRBD2	TRBV20-1	TRBJ2-7	few	CSAKGTSGIQEQYF	TGCAGTGCTAAGGGGACTAGCGGGATCCAGGAGCAGTACTTC
-	TRBV21-1	TRBJ1-5	-	CASSKGNRDGLNQPQHF	TGTGCCAGCAGCAAAGGCAATAGGGACGGGCTCAATCAGCCCCAGCATTTT
-	TRBV7-9	TRBJ2-2	many	CASSSDTGELFF	TGTGCCAGCAGCTCGGATACCGGGGAGCTGTTTTTT
TRBD1	TRBV4-3	TRBJ2-1	-	CASSQEFRQGPYNEQFF	TGCGCCAGCAGCCAAGAATTTCGACAGGGGCCGTACAATGAGCAGTTCTTC
-	TRBV29-1	TRBJ2-1	few	CSALGGASYNEQFF	TGCAGCGCTCTTGGGGGGGCCTCCTACAATGAGCAGTTCTTC
-	TRBV9	TRBJ1-4	few	CASSPLGISLSGEKLFF	TGTGCCAGCAGCCCACTCGGGATTTCGTTGAGCGGTGAAAAACTGTTTTTT
-	TRBV12-3/TRBV12-4	TRBJ2-7	few	CASNDQSYEQYF	TGTGCCAGCAACGACCAGTCCTACGAGCAGTACTTC
TRBD2	TRBV4-2	TRBJ2-3	many	CASSPAGREVADTQYF	TGTGCCAGCAGCCCAGCGGGGCGGGAGGTGGCAGATACGCAGTATTTT
-	TRBV7-7	TRBJ1-1	many	CASSLDFGTEAFF	TGTGCTAGCAGCTTAGATTTTGGGACTGAAGCTTTCTTT
-	TRBV12-3/TRBV12-4	TRBJ1-5	few	CASSLLLQGVDQPQHF	TGTGCCAGCAGTTTATTACTACAGGGAGTCGATCAGCCCCAGCATTTT
TRBD1	TRBV7-9	TRBJ1-6	-	CASSQMGAGGFNSPLHF	TGTGCCAGCAGTCAAATGGGGGCAGGGGGATTTAATTCACCCCTCCACTTT
-	TRBV20-1	TRBJ1-4	-	CSASRGGPNEKLFF	TGCAGTGCTAGTCGCGGTGGCCCTAATGAAAAACTGTTTTTT
-	TRBV6-6	TRBJ2-1	-	CASSYLDYNEQFF	TGTGCCAGCAGTTACCTTGACTACAATGAGCAGTTCTTC
TRBD2	TRBV4-3	TRBJ2-7	-	CASSQDWGSGRKIEQYF	TGCGCCAGCAGCCAAGATTGGGGAAGCGGGAGGAAGATCGAGCAGTACTTC
TRBD2	TRBV10-3	TRBJ2-1	-	CAISEELAGNEQFF	TGTGCCATCAGTGAGGAACTAGCGGGCAATGAGCAGTTCTTC
TRBD1	TRBV2	TRBJ2-3	-	CATLFARGRTDTQYF	TGTGCCACCCTTTTCGCGAGGGGGCGTACAGATACGCAGTATTTT
TRBD1	TRBV4-1	TRBJ2-7	-	CASSQETGPGYEQYF	TGCGCCAGCAGCCAAGAGACAGGGCCTGGGTACGAGCAGTACTTC